These T cell receptor beta chains were read from a single sample in a study of blood T cells in healthy people across ages. Using its own MiXCR run on the 5' RACE reads, TCRdb lists one record per CDR3 protein. The profile shows about 590,000 distinct CDR3 sequences, roughly 31% of them singletons. Sequenced input: blood. Receptors were obtained from an elderly woman in good health. CDR3s include the opening cysteine and the closing phenylalanine or tryptophan. A D gene is named only where the DNA matches it firmly. A row's size may be missing; if present it is once, few, many or a size class.

v_gene	abundance	d_gene	len	j_gene	CDR3nt	CDR3aa
TRBV11-2	many	TRBD2	15	TRBJ2-5	TGTGCCAGCAGCTTACAACGGGGGGGCCAAAAGACCCAGTACTTC	CASSLQRGGQKTQYF
TRBV12-3/TRBV12-4	few	.	14	TRBJ1-5	TGTGCCAGCAGGGCACCCGGAAGCAATCAGCCCCAGCATTTT	CASRAPGSNQPQHF
TRBV29-1	few	.	13	TRBJ1-1	TGCAGCGTTGACAGGGTTACGAACACTGAAGCTTTCTTT	CSVDRVTNTEAFF
TRBV30	.	.	15	TRBJ2-7	TGTGCCTGGAGTGTGGGCCTGGCGGGATCCTACGAGCAGTACTTC	CAWSVGLAGSYEQYF
TRBV20-1	.	.	12	TRBJ1-6	TGCAGTGCTCCGATACCAAATTCACCCCTCCACTTT	CSAPIPNSPLHF
TRBV6-5	many	.	14	TRBJ1-2	TGTGCCAGCAGGAGGGAGGCAGGCGGGGATGGCTACACCTTC	CASRREAGGDGYTF
TRBV6-1	many	.	14	TRBJ2-5	TGTGCCAGCCTGGTGGGGGGGCCCCAAGAGACCCAGTACTTC	CASLVGGPQETQYF
TRBV5-1	many	TRBD2	17	TRBJ2-2	TGCGCCAGCAGCTTGGAAGGGACTAGAATGAGGACCGGGGAGCTGTTTTTT	CASSLEGTRMRTGELFF
TRBV11-2	many	.	16	TRBJ1-6	TGTGCCAGCAGCTCGCGCAGGCGGACTGATAATTCACCCCTCCACTTT	CASSSRRRTDNSPLHF
TRBV6-2/TRBV6-3	many	TRBD1	17	TRBJ2-1	TGTGCCAGCAGCCACCGTCCCGGGACAGGGAAACGGGGTGAGCAGTTCTTC	CASSHRPGTGKRGEQFF
TRBV28	.	.	14	TRBJ1-5	TGTGCCAGCAGTCACCTACAGCTGGATCAGCCCCAGCATTTT	CASSHLQLDQPQHF
TRBV29-1	many	TRBD1	18	TRBJ2-1	TGCAGCGTTGGAGGGACAGGGGCCCAAACACTCTCCTACAATGAGCAGTTCTTC	CSVGGTGAQTLSYNEQFF
TRBV30	.	TRBD1	14	TRBJ2-5	TGTGCCTGGAGTCCGGACAGGTCCCAAGAGACCCAGTACTTC	CAWSPDRSQETQYF
TRBV6-2/TRBV6-3	many	.	11	TRBJ1-2	TGTGCCAGCGGACAGAACTATGGCTACACCTTC	CASGQNYGYTF
TRBV6-5	many	.	14	TRBJ2-1	TGTGCCAGCAGTTCCTCTCTCCCCACAGGGGAGCAGTTCTTC	CASSSSLPTGEQFF
TRBV5-5	.	.	17	TRBJ2-7	TGTGCCAGCAGCCTCCACTCGCTAACGAGCTCCTACAATGAGCAGTACTTC	CASSLHSLTSSYNEQYF
TRBV30	few	.	16	TRBJ2-7	TGTGCCTGGAGTGCGGTGGCGGAAACAAGCTCCTACGAGCAGTACTTC	CAWSAVAETSSYEQYF
TRBV10-2	.	.	12	TRBJ2-7	TGCGCCAGCATGGCAGCAGCCTACGAGCAGTACTTC	CASMAAAYEQYF
TRBV20-1	many	.	12	TRBJ2-3	TGCAGTGCTAGAGATCGGGGAGATACGCAGTATTTT	CSARDRGDTQYF
TRBV28	.	.	16	TRBJ1-1	TGTGCCAGCGGGACCGGAAGGGGGTTTTTGAACACTGAAGCTTTCTTT	CASGTGRGFLNTEAFF
TRBV12-3/TRBV12-4	many	TRBD2	17	TRBJ2-1	TGTGCCAGCAGTTCAAAACCGGGACTAGCGGGGGTCCAGAAGCAGTTCTTC	CASSSKPGLAGVQKQFF
TRBV2	few	.	16	TRBJ2-1	TGTGCCAGCAGGTCCGGGCGGAGGCCGGGGTACGATGAGCAGTTCTTC	CASRSGRRPGYDEQFF
TRBV25-1	many	.	14	TRBJ1-3	TGTGCCAGCAGTGAGGAGCGTTCTGGAAACACCATATATTTT	CASSEERSGNTIYF
TRBV4-1	few	.	14	TRBJ1-2	TGCGCCAGCAGCCAATTATCAGGGGTCTCAGGCTACACCTTC	CASSQLSGVSGYTF